These 19 T cell receptor beta chains share one sample of origin, sequenced in a study of OX40 agonist ivuxolimab in advanced cancers. Assay: immunoSEQ multiplex PCR; the TCRdb copy retains only in-frame clones and omits some. The sample consists of 40,000 to 55,000 clones, 85% to 95% of them appearing once. The sequencing here drew on CD4+ or CD8+ T cells sorted from blood, taken in a trial of the OX40 agonist ivuxolimab. The receptors were gathered from an adult with an advanced solid tumor such as melanoma, head and neck, liver or kidney cancer.

This sequence joins TRBV28 and TRBJ2-7; 7 bases line up with TRBD1. This CDR3 has 14 amino acids. V was pared by 6 bases and J by 3 bases, with 8 bases of the junction left unmatched. From germline, CDR1 is MDHEN and CDR2 SYDVKM. The CDR3 loop is CASRNRQGVYEQYF. CDR3 in DNA: TGTGCCAGCAGAAATAGACAGGGAGTCTACGAGCAGTACTTC. The full variable domain, completed using reference TRBV28 and TRBJ2-7, is DVKVTQSSRYLVKRTGEKVFLECVQDMDHENMFWYRQDPGLGLRLIYFSYDVKMKEKGDIPEGYSVSREKKERFSLILESASTNQTSMYLCASRNRQGVYEQYFGPGTRLTVT.

The chain recombines TRBV11-2 with TRBJ2-1; TRBD2 might be the D (6 bases). This CDR3 is 16 amino acids long. Germline loops: CDR1 SGHAT, CDR2 FQNNGV. Trimming shortened V by 0 bases and J by 5 bases, and 14 bases separated the two germline ends. CDR3 DNA sequence: TGTGCCAGCAGCTTAGATTCCGGGGGAACCCACAATGAGCAGTTCTTC. Translated: CASSLDSGGTHNEQFF.

J is TRBJ2-6 and V is TRBV27, with D possibly being TRBD2 (5 bases). The CDR3 is 15 amino acids. Trimming cost V 0 bases and J 2 bases, with 5 bases left between them. Germline V gene sequence: CDR1 MNHEY, CDR2 SMNVEV (reference sequence). The CDR3 region is CASSLSEAGANVLTF. The CDR3 coding sequence is TGTGCCAGCAGTTTATCGGAGGCTGGGGCCAACGTCCTGACTTTC.

The chain uses TRBV4-1 and TRBJ2-7; TRBD2 aligns across 9 bases. Trimming at V came to 0 bases and at J to 3 bases, leaving 15 bases not matched to a gene. CDR1 is MGHRA and CDR2 is YSYEKL in the germline V gene. This CDR3 is built from 19 residues. The CDR3 loop reads CASSQDNAGGVLYLYEQYF. DNA for the CDR3: TGCGCCAGCAGCCAAGATAACGCGGGAGGGGTCCTCTACCTCTACGAGCAGTACTTC.

V gene TRBV6-5 combines with J gene TRBJ2-7; possible D gene TRBD1, 5 bases. The CDR3 is 13 amino acids. Germline CDR1 and CDR2: MNHEY and SVGAGI. Trimming took 2 bases from V and 3 from J, leaving 8 bases between them. CDR3 protein: CASSYGAGYEQYF. CDR3 coding DNA: TGTGCCAGCAGTTACGGGGCAGGCTACGAGCAGTACTTC.

This clone was observed a handful of times. The gene calls are TRBV6-1 and TRBJ1-1, with TRBD1 as a possible D gene (5 bases). Per the germline V gene, CDR1 is MNHNS and CDR2 is SASEGT. V lost 5 bases and J 0 bases, leaving 10 bases between the germline ends. The CDR3 extends over 14 amino acids. The DNA of the CDR3 is TGTGCCAGCAGTATGCAGGGTATGAACACTGAAGCTTTCTTT. It is translated as CASSMQGMNTEAFF.

This clone was seen a single time. The chain recombines TRBV5-3 with TRBJ2-7; 9 nucleotides align to TRBD2. TRBV5-3 is an open reading frame whose function is uncertain. V shed 0 bases and J 6 bases; nucleotides not matched to a gene: 7. This CDR3 contains 15 residues. The CDR3 loop reads CARSLATSGDLEQYF. CDR3 sequence (DNA): TGTGCCAGAAGCTTGGCGACTAGCGGTGACCTCGAGCAGTACTTC.

The chain recombines TRBV2 with TRBJ2-1; 8 bases map to TRBD2. Germline V gene lookup returns CDR1 SNHLY and CDR2 FYNNEI. The CDR3 loop spans 17 amino acids. The junction had 11 bases not matched to a gene; V was cut back by 1 base and J by 6 bases. For the CDR3, the DNA is TGTGCCAGCAGTGAAGTCGATGTAGCGGGATTCGGCAATGAGCAGTTCTTC. It is translated as CASSEVDVAGFGNEQFF.

In the case of this clone: Germline is not matched at one junction end, which may reflect a read error. The chain employs TRBV28 and TRBJ2-1, with D hard to call. From germline, CDR1 is MDHEN and CDR2 SYDVKM. The CDR3 consists of 14 residues. This CDR3 is CASGFQLSYNEQFF. CDR3 nucleotide sequence: TGTGCCAGCGGTTTCCAGCTCTCCTACAATGAGCAGTTCTTC.

The rearrangement joins TRBV5-5 to TRBJ2-7; tentatively, D is TRBD1 or TRBD2 (5 bases each). Germline lookup yields CDR1 SGHKS and CDR2 YYEKEE (reference sequence). Trimming removed 1 base from V and 1 base from J, with 9 bases in between. There are 14 residues in the CDR3. CDR3 nucleotide sequence: TGTGCCAGCAGCTTGCGGGGCATATCCTACGAGCAGTACTTC. This gives the protein CASSLRGISYEQYF.

V gene TRBV28 combines with J gene TRBJ2-3, with a tentative D call TRBD2 (5 bases). Per germline, CDR1 MDHEN and CDR2 SYDVKM. The CDR3 length is 13 residues. The V end lost 2 bases, the J end lost 7 bases, and 10 bases lay between the germline ends. Here the CDR3 DNA reads TGTGCCAGCAGTTTAGAGGGCGGGTATACGCAGTATTTT. It encodes CASSLEGGYTQYF.

The chain joins TRBV27 to TRBJ2-1; 8 bases are a match to TRBD1. The V gene end was trimmed by 5 bases and the J gene end by 7 bases; junction bases not matched to a gene: 10. The CDR3 is made up of 15 amino acids. Per the germline V gene, CDR1 is MNHEY and CDR2 is SMNVEV (reference sequence). Here the CDR3 reads CASSTWTGSSNEQFF. The CDR3 DNA reads TGTGCCAGCAGTACCTGGACAGGGAGCTCGAATGAGCAGTTCTTC.

This chain connects TRBV28 to TRBJ1-4; 7 bases match TRBD1. V was clipped by 3 bases and J by 10 bases; unmatched bases: 5. Germline-derived CDR1 and CDR2 are MDHEN and SYDVKM. This CDR3 spans 13 amino acids. The CDR3 spells CASSLTGWGKLFF. As DNA, the CDR3 is TGTGCCAGCAGTTTGACAGGGTGGGGAAAACTGTTTTTT. Based on the CDR3 plus reference TRBV28 and TRBJ1-4, the full variable domain is DVKVTQSSRYLVKRTGEKVFLECVQDMDHENMFWYRQDPGLGLRLIYFSYDVKMKEKGDIPEGYSVSREKKERFSLILESASTNQTSMYLCASSLTGWGKLFFGSGTQLSVL.

This clone was detected only a few times. The V call is TRBV6-5, the J call TRBJ2-1; 8 bases map to TRBD1. The CDR3 is 13 amino acids. With V trimmed by 11 bases and J by 4 bases, 7 bases remained unmatched. From germline, CDR1 is MNHEY and CDR2 SVGAGI. CDR3 coding DNA: TGTGCCTGTTCAGGGGGCGATTACAATGAGCAGTTCTTC. Protein sequence: CACSGGDYNEQFF.

This rearrangement joins TRBV30 to TRBJ2-1, with 7 positions matching TRBD2. This CDR3 has 16 residues. J gave up 0 bases and V 3 bases, and 8 bases lay outside the gene matches. Germline CDR1 reads GTSNPN; CDR2 reads SVGIG (reference sequence). In nucleotides, the CDR3 is TGTGCCTGGAGGCCCGGCGGCGGGGGCTCCTACAATGAGCAGTTCTTC. Translated: CAWRPGGGGSYNEQFF.

This rearrangement joins TRBV18 to TRBJ1-5; no clear D. Looked up from germline, CDR1 is KGHSH and CDR2 is LQKENI. CDR3 length equals 15 residues. V lost 3 bases and J 0 bases, leaving 9 bases between the germline ends. CDR3 in amino acids: CASSPVGDSNQPQHF. DNA of the CDR3: TGTGCCAGCTCACCCGTTGGAGATAGCAATCAGCCCCAGCATTTT.

The V gene is TRBV9, the J gene TRBJ1-5; no definite D call. The CDR3 totals 13 residues. V gave up 7 bases and J gave up 0 bases, with 8 bases separating them. Germline CDR1 is SGDLS and CDR2 is YYNGEE. Here the CDR3 reads CASGQYSNQPQHF. The CDR3 coding sequence is TGTGCCAGCGGTCAGTATAGCAATCAGCCCCAGCATTTT.

The chain carries TRBV19 and TRBJ2-7; 7 nucleotides line up with TRBD1. Germline assignment: CDR1 LNHDA and CDR2 SQIVND (reference sequence). The junction had 2 bases not matched to a gene; V was cut back by 6 bases and J by 3 bases. The CDR3 length is 12 residues. The CDR3 DNA reads TGTGCCAGTAGCCAGGGGGTCTACGAGCAGTACTTC. Translation gives CASSQGVYEQYF.

The chain carries TRBV7-9 and TRBJ2-7; TRBD2 aligns across 10 bases. V shed 5 bases and J 2 bases; nucleotides not matched to a gene: 9. CDR1 and CDR2 from the germline V gene are SEHNR and FQNEAQ (reference sequence). The CDR3 sequence is 16 residues long. Here the CDR3 reads CASSPTSGESAYEQYF. The CDR3 DNA reads as TGTGCCAGCAGCCCCACTAGCGGGGAGTCAGCCTACGAGCAGTACTTC.